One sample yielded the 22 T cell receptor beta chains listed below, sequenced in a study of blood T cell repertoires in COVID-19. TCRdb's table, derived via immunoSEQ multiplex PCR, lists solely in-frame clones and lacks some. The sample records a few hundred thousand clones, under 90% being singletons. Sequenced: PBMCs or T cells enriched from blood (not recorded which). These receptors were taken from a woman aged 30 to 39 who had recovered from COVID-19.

The CDR3 protein is CASSLDRGNTGELFF. The CDR3, as DNA: TGTGCCAGCAGCTTAGACAGGGGTAACACCGGGGAGCTGTTTTTT. The chain is built from TRBV11-1 and TRBJ2-2; TRBD1 matches at 7 bases. Germline trimming cut 1 base from V and 2 bases from J; bases unmatched to any gene: 1. Germline CDR1 SGHAT, CDR2 FQDESV (reference sequence). The length of the CDR3 is 15 residues.

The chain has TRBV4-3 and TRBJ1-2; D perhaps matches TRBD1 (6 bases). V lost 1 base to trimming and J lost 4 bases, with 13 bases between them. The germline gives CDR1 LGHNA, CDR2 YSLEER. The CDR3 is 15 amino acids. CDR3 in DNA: TGCGCCAGCAGCCAAGCGATAACAGGGTTCTATGGCTACACCTTC. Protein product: CASSQAITGFYGYTF.

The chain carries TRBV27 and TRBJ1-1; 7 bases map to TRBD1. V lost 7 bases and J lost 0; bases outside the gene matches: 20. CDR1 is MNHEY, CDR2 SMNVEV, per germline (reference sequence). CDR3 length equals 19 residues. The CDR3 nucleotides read TGTGCCAGCAACCGCCGGGACAGAGTCCGCCCTACAATGAACACTGAAGCTTTCTTT. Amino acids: CASNRRDRVRPTMNTEAFF.

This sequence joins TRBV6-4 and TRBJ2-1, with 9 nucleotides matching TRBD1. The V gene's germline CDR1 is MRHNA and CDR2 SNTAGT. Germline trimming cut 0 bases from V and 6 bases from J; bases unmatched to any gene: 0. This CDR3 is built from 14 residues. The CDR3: CASSDSTGGNEQFF. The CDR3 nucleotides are TGTGCCAGCAGTGACTCGACAGGGGGCAATGAGCAGTTCTTC.

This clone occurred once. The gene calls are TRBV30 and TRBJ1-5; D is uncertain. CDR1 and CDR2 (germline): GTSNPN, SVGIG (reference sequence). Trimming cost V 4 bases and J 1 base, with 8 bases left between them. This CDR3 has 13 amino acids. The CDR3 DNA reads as TGTGCCTGGACAGAACAGAGCAATCAGCCCCAGCATTTT. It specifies CAWTEQSNQPQHF.

The CDR3 DNA reads as TGTGCCAGCAGCCAAGTGCCAACGGGGGAGCAGTACTTC. Protein: CASSQVPTGEQYF. This chain uses TRBV14 with TRBJ2-7; TRBD2 might be the D (5 bases). This CDR3 region has 13 residues. Germline V CDR1 and CDR2: SGHDN, FVKESK. Trimming stripped 1 base from V and 7 bases from J, with 11 bases between.

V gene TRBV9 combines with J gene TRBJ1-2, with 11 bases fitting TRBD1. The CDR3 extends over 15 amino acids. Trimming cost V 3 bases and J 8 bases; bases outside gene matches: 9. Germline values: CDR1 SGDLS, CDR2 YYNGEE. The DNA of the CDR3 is TGTGCCAGCAGCGCCATCGGGACAGGGGGATACGGCTACACCTTC. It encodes CASSAIGTGGYGYTF.

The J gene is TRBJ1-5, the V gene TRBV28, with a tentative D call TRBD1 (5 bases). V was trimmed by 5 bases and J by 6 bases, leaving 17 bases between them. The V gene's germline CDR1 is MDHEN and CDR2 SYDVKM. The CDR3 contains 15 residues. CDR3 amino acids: CASSPLGGTGQPQHF. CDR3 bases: TGTGCCAGCAGTCCTTTGGGGGGGACGGGTCAGCCCCAGCATTTT.

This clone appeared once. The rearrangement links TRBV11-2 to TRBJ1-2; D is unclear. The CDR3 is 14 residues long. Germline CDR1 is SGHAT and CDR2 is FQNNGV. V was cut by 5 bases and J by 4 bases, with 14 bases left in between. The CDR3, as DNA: TGTGCCAGCAGCCCCTACTCGGGGATCTATGGCTACACCTTC. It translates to CASSPYSGIYGYTF. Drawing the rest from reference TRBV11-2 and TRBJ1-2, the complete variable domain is EAGVAQSPRYKIIEKRQSVAFWCNPISGHATLYWYQQILGQGPKLLIQFQNNGVVDDSQLPKDRFSAERLKGVDSTLKIQPAKLEDSAVYLCASSPYSGIYGYTFGSGTRLTVV.

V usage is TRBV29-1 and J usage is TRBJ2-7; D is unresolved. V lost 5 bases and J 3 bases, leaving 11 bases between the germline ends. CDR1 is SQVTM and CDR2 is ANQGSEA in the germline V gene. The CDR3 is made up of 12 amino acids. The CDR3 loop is CSVTTDRYEQYF. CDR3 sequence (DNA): TGCAGCGTTACAACAGACCGCTACGAGCAGTACTTC.

DNA for the CDR3: TGTGCCAGTAGTATAGATGTAGCGGGGGGAGCCTACAATGAGCAGTTCTTC. Encoded protein: CASSIDVAGGAYNEQFF. The V and J genes are TRBV19 and TRBJ2-1, with 10 bases identical to TRBD2. The CDR3 is made up of 17 amino acids. Trimming at V came to 0 bases and at J to 2 bases, leaving 4 bases not matched to a gene. Germline loops: CDR1 LNHDA, CDR2 SQIVND (reference sequence). Variable domain in full (rest from reference TRBV19 and TRBJ2-1): DGGITQSPKYLFRKEGQNVTLSCEQNLNHDAMYWYRQDPGQGLRLIYYSQIVNDFQKGDIAEGYSVSREKKESFPLTVTSAQKNPTAFYLCASSIDVAGGAYNEQFFGPGTRLTVL.

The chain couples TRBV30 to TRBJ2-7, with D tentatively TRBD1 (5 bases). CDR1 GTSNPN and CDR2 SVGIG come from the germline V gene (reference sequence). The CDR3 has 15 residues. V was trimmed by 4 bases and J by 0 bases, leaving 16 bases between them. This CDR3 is CAWMNSGLVSYEQYF. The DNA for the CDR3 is TGTGCCTGGATGAATTCAGGGCTGGTCTCCTACGAGCAGTACTTC.

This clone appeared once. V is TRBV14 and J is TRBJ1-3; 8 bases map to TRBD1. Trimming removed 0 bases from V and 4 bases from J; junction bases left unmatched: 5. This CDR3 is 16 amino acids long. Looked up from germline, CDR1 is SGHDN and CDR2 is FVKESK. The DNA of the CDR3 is TGTGCCAGCAGCCAAGAACAGGGGGGCCTCGGAAACACCATATATTTT. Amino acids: CASSQEQGGLGNTIYF.

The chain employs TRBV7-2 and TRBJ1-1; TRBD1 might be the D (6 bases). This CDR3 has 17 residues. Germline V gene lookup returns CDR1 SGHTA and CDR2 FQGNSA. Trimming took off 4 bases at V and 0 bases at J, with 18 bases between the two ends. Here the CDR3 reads CASSSIRSGALNTEAFF. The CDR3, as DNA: TGTGCCAGCAGCTCTATCCGATCAGGGGCCTTGAACACTGAAGCTTTCTTT.

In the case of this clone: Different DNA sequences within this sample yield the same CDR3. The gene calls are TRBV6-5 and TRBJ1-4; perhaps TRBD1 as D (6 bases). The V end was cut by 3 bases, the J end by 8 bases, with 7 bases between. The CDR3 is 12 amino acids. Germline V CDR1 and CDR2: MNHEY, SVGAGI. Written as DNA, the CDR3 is TGTGCCAGCAGTTATGACAGGGAAAAACTGTTTTTT. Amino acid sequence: CASSYDREKLFF.

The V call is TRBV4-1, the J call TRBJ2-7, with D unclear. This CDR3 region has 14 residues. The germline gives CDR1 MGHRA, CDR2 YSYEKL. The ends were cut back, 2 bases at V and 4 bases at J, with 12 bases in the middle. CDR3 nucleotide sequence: TGCGCCAGCAGCCAACCAGGAAATCGATACGAGCAGTACTTC. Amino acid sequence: CASSQPGNRYEQYF.

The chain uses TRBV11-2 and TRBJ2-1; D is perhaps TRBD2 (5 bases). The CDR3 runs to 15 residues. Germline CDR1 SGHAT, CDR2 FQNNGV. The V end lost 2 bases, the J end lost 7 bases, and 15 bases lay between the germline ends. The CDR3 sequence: CASSLSSFDRNEQFF. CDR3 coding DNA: TGTGCCAGCAGCTTATCTAGCTTCGACCGGAATGAGCAGTTCTTC.

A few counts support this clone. In DNA form, the CDR3 reads TGCAGCGTCGTAGCGGGAGCCTCCTACAATGAGCAGTTCTTC. It specifies CSVVAGASYNEQFF. This rearrangement joins TRBV29-1 to TRBJ2-1; the match to TRBD2 covers 9 bases. Trimming cost V 6 bases and J 0 bases; bases outside gene matches: 3. Germline CDR1 SQVTM, CDR2 ANQGSEA. The CDR3 has 14 amino acids.

The CDR3 bases are TGCGCCAGCAGCTTCGGGACAGGGAATGAAAAACTGTTTTTT. Its protein is CASSFGTGNEKLFF. The chain is built from TRBV5-1 and TRBJ1-4; 9 nucleotides match TRBD1. The J segment lost 5 bases and the V segment lost 2 bases, leaving 1 base of the junction unmatched. Germline CDR1 reads SGHRS; CDR2 reads YFSETQ. This CDR3 comprises 14 residues.

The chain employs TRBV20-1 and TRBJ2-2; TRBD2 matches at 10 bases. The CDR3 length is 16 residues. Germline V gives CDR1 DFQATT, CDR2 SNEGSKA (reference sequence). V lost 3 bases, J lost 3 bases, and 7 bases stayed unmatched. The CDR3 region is CSASGPSGSHTGELFF. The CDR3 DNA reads TGCAGTGCTAGTGGGCCTAGCGGGAGTCACACCGGGGAGCTGTTTTTT.

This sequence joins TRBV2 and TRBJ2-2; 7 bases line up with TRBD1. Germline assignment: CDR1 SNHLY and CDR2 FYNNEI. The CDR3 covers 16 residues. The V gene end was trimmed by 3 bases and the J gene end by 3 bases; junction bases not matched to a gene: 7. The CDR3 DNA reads TGTGCCAGCAGTGACTTAGGGGGCCAGCACACCGGGGAGCTGTTTTTT. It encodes CASSDLGGQHTGELFF.

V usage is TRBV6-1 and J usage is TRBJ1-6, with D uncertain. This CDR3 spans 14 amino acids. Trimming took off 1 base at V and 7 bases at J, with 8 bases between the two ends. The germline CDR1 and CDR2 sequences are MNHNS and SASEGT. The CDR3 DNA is TGTGCCAGCAGTGAAGGGCCCCCGAATTCACCCCTCCACTTT. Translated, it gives CASSEGPPNSPLHF.